These 31 T cell receptor beta chains were sequenced from one sample in a study of shared clonotypes between healthy human individuals. The table came from immunoSEQ multiplex PCR; TCRdb's copy has only in-frame clones and leaves some out. The top ten clones hold around 1.8% of a sample with hundreds of thousands of clones, about 80% of them seen once. Sample: memory CD4+ T cells sorted from blood. Indicated subset: CD45RA-negative fraction. These receptor sequences come from a woman aged 25-40 years in good health.

The V call is TRBV29-1, the J call TRBJ2-5; TRBD2 matches 7 bases. J was trimmed by 4 bases and V by 7 bases; bases with no gene match: 15. Germline CDR1 reads SQVTM; CDR2 reads ANQGSEA. This CDR3 has 15 amino acids. As DNA, the CDR3 is TGCAGCGCCGAAGGCAATGATGGCGGGGGAGAGACCCAGTACTTC. Protein product: CSAEGNDGGGETQYF.

The gene calls are TRBV19 and TRBJ1-3; D may be TRBD1 (5 bases). The CDR3 covers 16 residues. Trimming cost V 3 bases and J 0 bases, with 12 bases left between them. Germline V CDR1 and CDR2: LNHDA, SQIVND (reference sequence). The CDR3 reads CASSIGGRSSGNTIYF. CDR3 sequence (DNA): TGTGCCAGTAGTATTGGGGGAAGAAGCTCTGGAAACACCATATATTTT. The full variable domain, its missing parts supplied by reference TRBV19 and TRBJ1-3, is DGGITQSPKYLFRKEGQNVTLSCEQNLNHDAMYWYRQDPGQGLRLIYYSQIVNDFQKGDIAEGYSVSREKKESFPLTVTSAQKNPTAFYLCASSIGGRSSGNTIYFGEGSWLTVV.

This clone was recorded a few times. The V gene is TRBV11-2, the J gene TRBJ1-3; D is unclear. The CDR3 is 15 residues long. CDR1 is SGHAT, CDR2 FQNNGV, per germline. V lost 5 bases and J 0 bases, leaving 11 bases between the germline ends. The DNA for the CDR3 is TGTGCCAGCAGCATGACGACCGTCTCTGGAAACACCATATATTTT. Its protein product is CASSMTTVSGNTIYF.

This rearrangement joins TRBV7-9 to TRBJ2-6; 9 bases align to TRBD1. The V gene end was trimmed by 6 bases and the J gene end by 2 bases; junction bases not matched to a gene: 8. The CDR3 runs 17 residues. Germline-derived CDR1 and CDR2 are SEHNR and FQNEAQ (reference sequence). The CDR3 spells CASSLGRDRAGANVLTF. In DNA form, the CDR3 reads TGTGCCAGCAGTCTAGGACGGGACAGGGCTGGGGCCAACGTCCTGACTTTC.

The chain uses TRBV9 and TRBJ2-2; unclear D gene. V lost 0 bases to trimming and J lost 7 bases, with 10 bases between them. The CDR3 is 14 residues long. The germline V gene has CDR1 SGDLS and CDR2 YYNGEE. The CDR3 spells CASSVEIMFGELFF. CDR3 DNA sequence: TGTGCCAGCAGCGTAGAAATAATGTTCGGGGAGCTGTTTTTT.

The DNA for the CDR3 is TGCGCCAGCAGCTTGGATCCGGAGGGAGACTACGAGCAGTACTTC. Translation gives CASSLDPEGDYEQYF. The chain employs TRBV5-1 and TRBJ2-7; a possible D gene is TRBD2 (6 bases). CDR3 length: 15 residues. CDR1 and CDR2 (germline): SGHRS, YFSETQ. With 0 bases removed from V and 3 bases from J, the gap between germline ends came to 13 bases.

The rearrangement links TRBV6-1 to TRBJ2-5; 11 bases fit TRBD2. Trimming at V came to 0 bases and at J to 5 bases, leaving 5 bases not matched to a gene. The CDR3 loop spans 16 amino acids. The V gene's germline CDR1 is MNHNS and CDR2 SASEGT. The CDR3 region is CASSEALLAGVETQYF. DNA of the CDR3: TGTGCCAGCAGTGAAGCGCTACTAGCGGGAGTGGAGACCCAGTACTTC.

The chain joins TRBV28 to TRBJ1-2; D is uncertain. Trimming removed 2 bases from V and 2 bases from J, with 12 bases in between. CDR3 length: 15 residues. Germline assignment: CDR1 MDHEN and CDR2 SYDVKM. The CDR3 DNA reads as TGTGCCAGCAGTTTAAAGGACCACTGGAACTATGGCTACACCTTC. Translating gives CASSLKDHWNYGYTF.

CDR3: CASRPPRGRNTEAFF. The CDR3, as DNA: TGTGCCAGCAGGCCCCCTCGGGGACGGAACACTGAAGCTTTCTTT. The rearrangement uses TRBV28 and TRBJ1-1; possible D gene TRBD1, 5 bases. CDR1 is MDHEN and CDR2 is SYDVKM in the germline V gene. The CDR3 contains 15 residues. V shed 6 bases and J shed 1 base, with 15 bases lying between them. The entire variable domain, with the rest obtained from reference TRBV28 and TRBJ1-1, is as follows: DVKVTQSSRYLVKRTGEKVFLECVQDMDHENMFWYRQDPGLGLRLIYFSYDVKMKEKGDIPEGYSVSREKKERFSLILESASTNQTSMYLCASRPPRGRNTEAFFGQGTRLTVV.

The rearrangement joins TRBV6-1 to TRBJ2-2; TRBD1 agrees at 10 bases. Trimming removed 7 bases from V and 5 bases from J; junction bases left unmatched: 1. The germline V gene has CDR1 MNHNS and CDR2 SASEGT. The CDR3 spans 13 residues. In DNA, the CDR3 is TGTGCCAGCAAGGGACAGGGGACCGGGGAGCTGTTTTTT. Protein sequence: CASKGQGTGELFF.

The chain is built from TRBV15 and TRBJ1-2, with D unresolved. The V gene's germline CDR1 is LNHNV and CDR2 YYDKDF (reference sequence). Deletions cut 5 bases from V and 7 bases from J, with 14 bases between. The CDR3 runs 13 residues. The CDR3, as DNA: TGTGCCACCAGCCACGATTGGGAGAGTGGCTACACCTTC. Protein product: CATSHDWESGYTF. The full variable domain, in which reference TRBV15 and TRBJ1-2 provide the parts outside the CDR3, is DAMVIQNPRYQVTQFGKPVTLSCSQTLNHNVMYWYQQKSSQAPKLLFHYYDKDFNNEADTPDNFQSRRPNTSFCFLDIRSPGLGDTAMYLCATSHDWESGYTFGSGTRLTVV.

The V and J genes are TRBV5-4 and TRBJ1-2; D not certain. The CDR3 is 14 residues long. With 5 bases removed from V and 8 bases from J, the gap between germline ends came to 19 bases. Germline assignment: CDR1 SGHNT and CDR2 YYREEE (reference sequence). As DNA, the CDR3 is TGTGCCAGCAGTGACCTCGAGGCCTCGCGGGGCTACACCTTC. This translates into CASSDLEASRGYTF.

V gene TRBV9 combines with J gene TRBJ1-2; TRBD1 is a possible D gene (5 bases). Germline V lookup: CDR1 SGDLS, CDR2 YYNGEE. This CDR3 has 12 amino acids. Trimming stripped 6 bases from V and 4 bases from J, with 10 bases between. The CDR3 protein is CASTTGAYGYTF. CDR3 sequence (DNA): TGTGCCAGCACCACAGGCGCCTATGGCTACACCTTC.

This clone has only a few counts. The V gene is TRBV5-1, the J gene TRBJ2-3; maybe TRBD1 (6 bases). CDR3 length: 14 amino acids. Germline CDR1 and CDR2: SGHRS and YFSETQ. The ends were cut back, 4 bases at V and 2 bases at J, with 11 bases in the middle. The CDR3 region is CASSPGQLTDTQYF. In nucleotides, the CDR3 is TGCGCCAGCAGCCCAGGACAGCTCACAGATACGCAGTATTTT. Supplemented by reference TRBV5-1 and TRBJ2-3, the full variable domain reads KAGVTQTPRYLIKTRGQQVTLSCSPISGHRSVSWYQQTPGQGLQFLFEYFSETQRNKGNFPGRFSGRQFSNSRSEMNVSTLELGDSALYLCASSPGQLTDTQYFGPGTRLTVL.

The chain joins TRBV28 to TRBJ2-7; TRBD2 is a possible D gene (5 bases). Gene TRBJ2-5 matches the end of the DNA better, so the J call may be wrong. The CDR3 sequence is 12 residues long. Germline-derived CDR1 and CDR2 are MDHEN and SYDVKM. This CDR3 reads CASSKSAGTQYF. In DNA, the CDR3 is TGTGCCAGCAGTAAGTCGGCGGGGACCCAGTACTTC.

This chain connects TRBV28 to TRBJ2-7, with 8 bases matching TRBD1. Germline CDR1 is MDHEN and CDR2 is SYDVKM. The CDR3 contains 14 residues. The V segment lost 7 bases and the J segment 5 bases; nucleotides outside the gene matches: 10. The CDR3 nucleotides are TGTGCCAGCAAGGTAGGGGGGACAGGCGACGAGCAGTACTTC. Its translation: CASKVGGTGDEQYF.

Note on this clone: Other DNA sequences within the sample encode an identical CDR3. This rearrangement joins TRBV7-2 to TRBJ2-1, with D unclear. V was pared by 3 bases and J by 7 bases, with 7 bases between. Germline assignment: CDR1 SGHTA and CDR2 FQGNSA. The CDR3 totals 12 residues. In DNA, the CDR3 is TGTGCCAGCAGCTTCCGCTATAATGAGCAGTTCTTC. Translation gives CASSFRYNEQFF.

The chain recombines TRBV10-2 with TRBJ1-1; D is uncertain. Trimming took 0 bases from V and 5 from J, leaving 13 bases between them. The CDR3 is 15 amino acids. Germline CDR1 reads WSHSY; CDR2 reads SAAADI. CDR3 region: CASSESGRARTEAFF. The CDR3 DNA reads as TGCGCCAGCAGTGAGTCAGGAAGGGCTAGGACTGAAGCTTTCTTT.

The chain couples TRBV18 to TRBJ2-1, with 9 nucleotides matching TRBD2. V lost 1 base, J lost 4 bases, and 8 bases stayed unmatched. Per the germline V gene, CDR1 is KGHSH and CDR2 is LQKENI. There are 17 residues in the CDR3. CDR3 nucleotides: TGTGCCAGCTCACCACGGCCTAGCGGGACCCCTTACAATGAGCAGTTCTTC. It yields the protein CASSPRPSGTPYNEQFF.

This sequence joins TRBV11-2 and TRBJ2-3; TRBD1 agrees at 8 bases. The CDR3 is made up of 18 amino acids. Germline assignment: CDR1 SGHAT and CDR2 FQNNGV. Germline trimming cut 5 bases from V and 5 bases from J; bases unmatched to any gene: 18. The CDR3 is CASSPGRWGQGAEDTQYF. DNA for the CDR3: TGTGCCAGCAGCCCCGGGCGGTGGGGCCAGGGGGCAGAAGATACGCAGTATTTT.

The chain couples TRBV11-2 to TRBJ1-1; no reliable D call. CDR3 size: 14 residues. CDR1 and CDR2 from the germline V gene are SGHAT and FQNNGV. V lost 1 base and J 3 bases, leaving 9 bases between the germline ends. CDR3 region: CASSLVPGDTEAFF. As DNA, the CDR3 is TGTGCCAGCAGCTTAGTGCCGGGAGACACTGAAGCTTTCTTT.

CDR3 sequence (DNA): TGTGCCAGCTGGGTTAGCGGGAGTGAGCAGTACTTC. It yields the protein CASWVSGSEQYF. The chain joins TRBV28 to TRBJ2-7; 9 nucleotides agree with TRBD2. CDR3 length equals 12 residues. With V trimmed by 8 bases and J by 7 bases, 6 bases remained unmatched. Looked up from germline, CDR1 is MDHEN and CDR2 is SYDVKM.

This clone was found a few times. V usage is TRBV5-1 and J usage is TRBJ1-6; no clear D gene. Trimming left V 4 bases short and J 10 bases short, with 9 bases between. The CDR3 has 12 residues. Germline CDR1 and CDR2: SGHRS and YFSETQ. The CDR3 DNA sequence: TGCGCCAGCAGCGCTGGAAGCTCACCCCTCCACTTT. This codes for CASSAGSSPLHF.

The V and J genes are TRBV5-1 and TRBJ2-5; 7 bases are a match to TRBD1. Germline-derived CDR1 and CDR2 are SGHRS and YFSETQ. After removal of 5 bases from V and 0 bases from J, the junction contained 19 bases not matched to a gene. There are 19 residues in the CDR3. The CDR3 bases are TGCGCCAGCAGGGGCGCCCCGACAGGGCTTATTGCGAACCAAGAGACCCAGTACTTC. Protein sequence: CASRGAPTGLIANQETQYF.

This clone turned up a few times. The chain has TRBV18 and TRBJ1-1; D gene ambiguous. This CDR3 comprises 16 residues. Deletions cut 2 bases from V and 0 bases from J, with 13 bases between. CDR1 is KGHSH, CDR2 LQKENI, per germline. The CDR3 nucleotides are TGTGCCAGCTCACCAAATACGGGCAGTATGAACACTGAAGCTTTCTTT. The encoded protein is CASSPNTGSMNTEAFF.

The rearrangement joins TRBV6-1 to TRBJ2-7; D may be TRBD2 (5 bases). Deletions cut 8 bases from V and 0 bases from J, with 17 bases between. Germline loops: CDR1 MNHNS, CDR2 SASEGT. This CDR3 contains 15 residues. CDR3 region: CASRQRVGSSYEQYF. DNA of the CDR3: TGTGCCAGCCGTCAAAGGGTTGGGAGCTCCTACGAGCAGTACTTC.

The gene calls are TRBV5-1 and TRBJ2-2, with TRBD2 matching 10 bases. V was clipped by 0 bases and J by 0 bases; unmatched bases: 2. Germline CDR1 SGHRS, CDR2 YFSETQ. This CDR3 is built from 17 residues. CDR3 region: CASSLGLAGANTGELFF. CDR3 DNA sequence: TGCGCCAGCAGCTTGGGCCTAGCGGGAGCGAACACCGGGGAGCTGTTTTTT.

In its sample, this clone was seen many times. The rearrangement links TRBV10-3 to TRBJ2-2; 7 nucleotides line up with TRBD2. The J segment lost 5 bases and the V segment lost 9 bases, leaving 9 bases of the junction unmatched. CDR3 length: 14 amino acids. Per the germline V gene, CDR1 is ENHRY and CDR2 is SYGVKD. The CDR3, as DNA: TGTGCCATAAGAGCGGGGCCGGGGACCGGGGAGCTGTTTTTT. Encoded protein: CAIRAGPGTGELFF.

The chain couples TRBV28 to TRBJ2-3; TRBD1 aligns across 8 bases. CDR1 is MDHEN and CDR2 is SYDVKM in the germline V gene. The J segment lost 6 bases and the V segment lost 3 bases, leaving 8 bases of the junction unmatched. This CDR3 is built from 15 residues. The CDR3 region is CASSFSGQGSDTQYF. CDR3 DNA sequence: TGTGCCAGCAGTTTCTCCGGACAGGGTTCGGATACGCAGTATTTT.

The chain links TRBV2 to TRBJ2-7; TRBD2 matches at 11 bases. The J segment lost 7 bases and the V segment lost 4 bases, leaving 9 bases of the junction unmatched. Germline CDR1 reads SNHLY; CDR2 reads FYNNEI. The length of the CDR3 is 15 residues. Here the CDR3 DNA reads TGTGCCAGCAGTGTCGGGACTAGCGGCATTTTGGAGCAGTACTTC. This gives the protein CASSVGTSGILEQYF.

V usage is TRBV5-5 and J usage is TRBJ2-5, with TRBD1 matching 9 bases. After removal of 0 bases from V and 4 bases from J, the junction contained 7 bases not matched to a gene. The CDR3 is 16 amino acids. Germline V lookup: CDR1 SGHKS, CDR2 YYEKEE (reference sequence). This CDR3 is CASSLGQGGTGETQYF. The CDR3 nucleotides are TGTGCCAGCAGCTTGGGACAGGGGGGAACGGGAGAGACCCAGTACTTC.